These 21 T cell receptor beta chains came from one sample sequenced in a study of shared clonotypes between healthy human individuals. Profiled with immunoSEQ multiplex PCR; TCRdb holds only in-frame clones, not every one. The table shows around 1,100,000 clones, with 60% to 85% occurring only once. Sequencing was performed on memory CD4+ T cells from PBMCs. The subset was: CD45RA-negative fraction. Every receptor here comes from a man aged 18 to 30 in good health. Some clones in this sample may be carry-over from other donors' samples.

The chain uses TRBV10-3 and TRBJ2-1; D not certain. This CDR3 contains 13 residues. Trimming removed 4 bases at V and 4 bases at J, with 8 bases between. From germline, CDR1 is ENHRY and CDR2 SYGVKD. CDR3 in DNA: TGTGCCATCAGTGCAACTGCGTACAATGAGCAGTTCTTC. This sequence encodes CAISATAYNEQFF.

The chain joins TRBV6-6 to TRBJ1-1; the match to TRBD1 covers 8 bases. Looked up from germline, CDR1 is MNHNY and CDR2 is SVGAGI (reference sequence). This CDR3 spans 13 amino acids. V shed 6 bases and J 3 bases; nucleotides not matched to a gene: 3. The CDR3 coding sequence is TGTGCCAGCAGAGCGACAGGGGACACTGAAGCTTTCTTT. It translates to CASRATGDTEAFF.

This chain connects TRBV11-2 to TRBJ2-4; D not resolved. CDR1 is SGHAT and CDR2 is FQNNGV in the germline V gene. The CDR3 consists of 17 residues. Trimming left V 4 bases short and J 1 base short, with 17 bases between. The CDR3 reads CASSSIQGPMAKNIQYF. CDR3 nucleotides: TGTGCCAGCAGCTCTATTCAAGGCCCTATGGCCAAAAACATTCAGTACTTC. Filled out from reference TRBV11-2 and TRBJ2-4, the complete variable domain reads EAGVAQSPRYKIIEKRQSVAFWCNPISGHATLYWYQQILGQGPKLLIQFQNNGVVDDSQLPKDRFSAERLKGVDSTLKIQPAKLEDSAVYLCASSSIQGPMAKNIQYFGAGTRLSVL.

The chain combines TRBV6-1 with TRBJ2-5, with 9 nucleotides matching TRBD2. Trimming cost V 8 bases and J 6 bases; bases outside gene matches: 10. CDR1 is MNHNS, CDR2 SASEGT, per germline. CDR3 length equals 14 residues. The CDR3 loop reads CASYAGTSSQTQYF. The CDR3 coding sequence is TGTGCCAGCTACGCCGGGACTAGCTCCCAGACCCAGTACTTC.

This chain uses TRBV6-6 with TRBJ2-3; TRBD1 might be the D (5 bases). The CDR3 is 13 amino acids. CDR1 is MNHNY, CDR2 SVGAGI, per germline (reference sequence). Trimming removed 6 bases at V and 1 base at J, with 8 bases between. CDR3 amino acids: CASSQQGTDTQYF. CDR3 bases: TGTGCCAGCAGCCAACAGGGCACAGATACGCAGTATTTT.

The chain is built from TRBV7-2 and TRBJ1-1; D is undetermined. CDR3 size: 14 residues. The V gene's germline CDR1 is SGHTA and CDR2 FQGNSA. V lost 0 bases to trimming and J lost 3 bases, with 8 bases between them. The CDR3 nucleotides are TGTGCCAGCAGCTTAGCGTGGGGATACACTGAAGCTTTCTTT. This gives the protein CASSLAWGYTEAFF.

The CDR3: CAWSLGITNTEAFF. The CDR3 nucleotides are TGTGCCTGGAGCCTGGGTATCACGAACACTGAAGCTTTCTTT. This chain links TRBV30 with TRBJ1-1; D ambiguous. Germline CDR1 GTSNPN, CDR2 SVGIG (reference sequence). V was pared by 3 bases and J by 1 base, with 12 bases between. CDR3 length: 14 residues.

The V gene is TRBV18, the J gene TRBJ2-2, with 10 bases matching TRBD2. Germline V gene sequence: CDR1 KGHSH, CDR2 LQKENI. V dropped 3 bases and J dropped 4; count of bases not matched to a gene: 8. The CDR3 consists of 17 residues. In DNA, the CDR3 is TGTGCCAGCTCACCCCAGCGGGAGGGCCATATCACCGGGGAGCTGTTTTTT. Translating it yields CASSPQREGHITGELFF.

The V gene is TRBV5-4, the J gene TRBJ1-3, with a possible D match to TRBD1 (5 bases). V lost 4 bases to trimming and J lost 1 base, with 9 bases between them. Germline V lookup: CDR1 SGHNT, CDR2 YYREEE (reference sequence). The CDR3 totals 14 residues. DNA for the CDR3: TGTGCCAGCAGCCGCCAGGGTTCTGGAAACACCATATATTTT. Translating it yields CASSRQGSGNTIYF.

The table lists this clone with a few counts. The chain has TRBV9 and TRBJ1-1; 7 bases are a match to TRBD1. CDR3 length: 15 residues. The V segment lost 3 bases and the J segment 5 bases; nucleotides outside the gene matches: 10. Germline assignment: CDR1 SGDLS and CDR2 YYNGEE. The CDR3, as DNA: TGTGCCAGCAGCGATCTTCCGGGGACAGAGACTGAAGCTTTCTTT. Translating it yields CASSDLPGTETEAFF. Complete variable domain (other parts from reference TRBV9 and TRBJ1-1): DSGVTQTPKHLITATGQRVTLRCSPRSGDLSVYWYQQSLDQGLQFLIQYYNGEERAKGNILERFSAQQFPDLHSELNLSSLELGDSALYFCASSDLPGTETEAFFGQGTRLTVV.

This sequence joins TRBV5-6 and TRBJ2-5; 10 positions agree with TRBD2. Unmatched junction bases numbered 9, after V lost 7 bases and J lost 3 bases. CDR3 length equals 15 residues. Looked up from germline, CDR1 is SGHDT and CDR2 is YYEEEE. Here the CDR3 DNA reads TGTGCCAGCGGCCCGGGGACTAGCGCAAAAGAGACCCAGTACTTC. Its protein product is CASGPGTSAKETQYF. Supplemented by reference TRBV5-6 and TRBJ2-5, the full variable domain reads DAGVTQSPTHLIKTRGQQVTLRCSPKSGHDTVSWYQQALGQGPQFIFQYYEEEERQRGNFPDRFSGHQFPNYSSELNVNALLLGDSALYLCASGPGTSAKETQYFGPGTRLLVL.

The V and J genes are TRBV7-2 and TRBJ1-4; the D gene is possibly TRBD1 (5 bases). The V gene lost 3 bases and the J gene lost 8 bases, with 13 bases spanning the gap. Germline V gene lookup returns CDR1 SGHTA and CDR2 FQGNSA. The CDR3 has 14 residues. The CDR3 region is CASSFQGSGEKLFF. The CDR3 nucleotides are TGTGCCAGCAGCTTCCAGGGCTCTGGGGAAAAACTGTTTTTT.

CDR3 residues: CASSYSRTRTDTQYF. The CDR3, as DNA: TGTGCCAGCAGCTATAGCAGGACACGCACAGATACGCAGTATTTT. The chain links TRBV11-2 to TRBJ2-3; tentative D call: TRBD1 (5 bases). V was clipped by 4 bases and J by 1 base, with 12 bases between them. The CDR3 is made up of 15 amino acids. CDR1 is SGHAT, CDR2 FQNNGV, per germline.

This chain links TRBV27 with TRBJ1-2, with D tentatively TRBD1 (6 bases). V was cut by 1 base and J by 8 bases, with 11 bases left in between. Per the germline V gene, CDR1 is MNHEY and CDR2 is SMNVEV (reference sequence). This CDR3 comprises 13 residues. The chain's CDR3 is CASSLYRAGGYTF. As DNA, the CDR3 is TGTGCCAGCAGTTTATACAGGGCTGGAGGCTACACCTTC.

This chain joins TRBV19 and TRBJ2-2; D gene uncertain. Trimming left V 5 bases short and J 0 bases short, with 10 bases between. The CDR3 has 15 residues. The germline CDR1 and CDR2 sequences are LNHDA and SQIVND (reference sequence). The CDR3 is CASSWALSNTGELFF. The CDR3 DNA follows: TGTGCCAGTAGTTGGGCTTTATCGAACACCGGGGAGCTGTTTTTT.

The chain recombines TRBV9 with TRBJ2-3; 7 bases are shared with TRBD2. The junction had 11 bases not matched to a gene; V was cut back by 4 bases and J by 6 bases. The CDR3 contains 15 residues. Germline values: CDR1 SGDLS, CDR2 YYNGEE. The CDR3 nucleotides are TGTGCCAGCAGCCCAAGGACTAGGGGAGGGGATACGCAGTATTTT. This sequence encodes CASSPRTRGGDTQYF. Variable domain in full (rest from reference TRBV9 and TRBJ2-3): DSGVTQTPKHLITATGQRVTLRCSPRSGDLSVYWYQQSLDQGLQFLIQYYNGEERAKGNILERFSAQQFPDLHSELNLSSLELGDSALYFCASSPRTRGGDTQYFGPGTRLTVL.

The chain has TRBV2 and TRBJ2-2; 8 bases line up with TRBD1. The CDR3 runs to 15 residues. The trim removed 7 bases at V and 4 bases at J, leaving 8 bases unmatched. Germline assignment: CDR1 SNHLY and CDR2 FYNNEI. CDR3 region: CASTVTGVGTGELFF. The CDR3 region has the DNA TGTGCCAGCACTGTGACAGGGGTGGGCACCGGGGAGCTGTTTTTT.

V gene TRBV18 combines with J gene TRBJ1-3; D gene uncertain. Between the trimmed V and J ends, which lost 1 base and 4 bases, there was a span of 14 bases. Germline V gene lookup returns CDR1 KGHSH and CDR2 LQKENI. This CDR3 has 16 residues. This chain's CDR3 is CASSPQWTAGGNTIYF. The CDR3 nucleotides are TGTGCCAGCTCACCACAGTGGACGGCGGGGGGAAACACCATATATTTT.

Here the CDR3 reads CASSLGRLEGQPQHF. The CDR3 DNA follows: TGTGCCAGCAGCTTAGGTCGGTTGGAGGGTCAGCCCCAGCATTTT. The rearrangement joins TRBV13 to TRBJ1-5, with D hard to call. Deletions cut 0 bases from V and 6 bases from J, with 12 bases between. Per the germline V gene, CDR1 is PRHDT and CDR2 is FYEKMQ (reference sequence). This CDR3 has 15 amino acids.

This chain joins TRBV28 and TRBJ2-7; 9 nucleotides agree with TRBD2. CDR1 is MDHEN, CDR2 SYDVKM, per germline. The CDR3 sequence is 12 residues long. The V segment lost 10 bases and the J segment 4 bases; nucleotides outside the gene matches: 5. CDR3: CATIAGVYEQYF. CDR3 nucleotides: TGTGCCACCATAGCGGGAGTTTACGAGCAGTACTTC. The full variable domain, in which reference TRBV28 and TRBJ2-7 provide the parts outside the CDR3, is DVKVTQSSRYLVKRTGEKVFLECVQDMDHENMFWYRQDPGLGLRLIYFSYDVKMKEKGDIPEGYSVSREKKERFSLILESASTNQTSMYLCATIAGVYEQYFGPGTRLTVT.

V is TRBV7-3 and J is TRBJ2-5, with D unclear. Between the trimmed V and J ends, which lost 5 bases and 1 base, there was a span of 8 bases. This CDR3 region has 13 residues. Looked up from germline, CDR1 is SGHTA and CDR2 is FQGTGA. In DNA, the CDR3 is TGTGCCAGCAGCCCGACGACCCAAGAGACCCAGTACTTC. It translates to CASSPTTQETQYF.